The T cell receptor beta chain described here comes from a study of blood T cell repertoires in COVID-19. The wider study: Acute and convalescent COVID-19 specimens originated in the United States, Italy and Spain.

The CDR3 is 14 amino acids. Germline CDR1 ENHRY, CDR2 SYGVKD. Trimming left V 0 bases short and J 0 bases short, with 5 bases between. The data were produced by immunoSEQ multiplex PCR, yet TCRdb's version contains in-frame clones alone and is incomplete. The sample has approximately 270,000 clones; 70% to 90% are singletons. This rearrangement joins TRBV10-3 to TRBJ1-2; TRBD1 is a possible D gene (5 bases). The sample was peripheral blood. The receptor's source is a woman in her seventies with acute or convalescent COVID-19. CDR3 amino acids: CAISESGANYGYTF. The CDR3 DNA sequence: TGTGCCATCAGTGAGTCAGGGGCTAACTATGGCTACACCTTC.